These 11 T cell receptor beta chains share one sample of origin, sequenced in a study of CD8 T cells in ankylosing spondylitis. Via MiXCR, TCRdb re-called the 5' RACE reads, giving one row per CDR3 protein. The data hold some 27,000 distinct CDR3 sequences, with around 5% observed a single time. The sequencing input was blood, either unsorted or a sorted T cell fraction (not recorded which). The receptor set was obtained from a female donor with ankylosing spondylitis or in good health (not recorded which).

This clonotype was detected ten times or more. V and J are TRBV9 and TRBJ2-3; 8 bases are a match to TRBD2. Germline lookup yields CDR1 SGDLS and CDR2 YYNGEE. Germline trimming cut 0 bases from V and 2 bases from J; bases unmatched to any gene: 2. This CDR3 comprises 15 residues. The CDR3 DNA reads as TGTGCCAGCAGCGTAGGCGGGGGGACCACAGATACGCAGTATTTT. It codes for CASSVGGGTTDTQYF.

This clonotype was observed at least ten times. The chain employs TRBV9 and TRBJ2-1; tentatively, D is TRBD2 (7 bases). The CDR3 extends over 12 amino acids. Germline V gene lookup returns CDR1 SGDLS and CDR2 YYNGEE. The V gene lost 0 bases and the J gene lost 10 bases, with 8 bases spanning the gap. The CDR3 loop is CASSVEGGEQFF. Written as DNA, the CDR3 is TGTGCCAGCAGCGTAGAGGGGGGGGAGCAGTTCTTC.

This clonotype was seen a handful of times. The J gene is TRBJ2-7, the V gene TRBV9, with D possibly TRBD2 on 6 matching bases. CDR3 length: 15 amino acids. With 6 bases removed from V and 5 bases from J, the gap between germline ends came to 21 bases. CDR1 and CDR2 from the germline V gene are SGDLS and YYNGEE. The CDR3 bases are TGTGCCAGCACTTCGAGTGAGGGACTTACTAACGAGCAGTACTTC. Protein: CASTSSEGLTNEQYF.

This clonotype was seen at least ten times. For the CDR3, the DNA is TGTGCCAGCAGCGTAGTACAGGGAGGCTCCTACAATGAGCAGTTCTTC. Residues: CASSVVQGGSYNEQFF. The chain links TRBV9 to TRBJ2-1; D possibly matches TRBD1 or TRBD2 (6 bases each). Germline CDR1 SGDLS, CDR2 YYNGEE. V shed 0 bases and J shed 0 bases, with 10 bases lying between them. The CDR3 extends over 16 amino acids.

The rearrangement joins TRBV9 to TRBJ1-1; 7 bases fit TRBD1. Germline CDR1 is SGDLS and CDR2 is YYNGEE. The CDR3 runs to 15 residues. The junction had 12 bases not matched to a gene; V was cut back by 6 bases and J by 4 bases. Written as DNA, the CDR3 is TGTGCCAGCACCAAGAACGACAGGGCCTTCACTGAAGCTTTCTTT. Translated: CASTKNDRAFTEAFF.

The chain is built from TRBV9 and TRBJ2-7, with 9 nucleotides matching TRBD2. CDR3 length equals 16 residues. Trimming at V came to 0 bases and at J to 2 bases, leaving 6 bases not matched to a gene. CDR1 SGDLS and CDR2 YYNGEE come from the germline V gene. CDR3 nucleotides: TGTGCCAGCAGCGTAGGTAGGGTAGCGGGGGCCTACGAGCAGTACTTC. Amino acid sequence: CASSVGRVAGAYEQYF.

Many counts were recorded for this clonotype. The chain has TRBV9 and TRBJ1-5, with D unclear. The CDR3 totals 14 residues. Trimming left V 1 base short and J 3 bases short, with 8 bases between. Germline V gene lookup returns CDR1 SGDLS and CDR2 YYNGEE. The CDR3 protein is CASSVTSTNQPQHF. CDR3 nucleotides: TGTGCCAGCAGCGTAACGAGTACCAATCAGCCCCAGCATTTT.

In this sample, this clonotype turned up many times. This chain links TRBV9 with TRBJ2-5; D not resolved. CDR1 is SGDLS and CDR2 is YYNGEE in the germline V gene. The CDR3 loop spans 16 amino acids. The V and J ends lost 0 bases and 4 bases respectively, with 16 bases between them. The CDR3 nucleotides read TGTGCCAGCAGCGTAGGGCAACCCCAGATAGGAGAGACCCAGTACTTC. Its protein is CASSVGQPQIGETQYF.

Ten or more counts support this clonotype. This chain connects TRBV9 to TRBJ1-1, with 7 bases lining up with TRBD1. This CDR3 has 13 residues. The J segment lost 3 bases and the V segment lost 4 bases, leaving 3 bases of the junction unmatched. Per the germline V gene, CDR1 is SGDLS and CDR2 is YYNGEE. Here the CDR3 DNA reads TGTGCCAGCAGCAGAGACAGGGACACTGAAGCTTTCTTT. This encodes CASSRDRDTEAFF.

This clonotype was seen many times. The chain employs TRBV9 and TRBJ1-1, with a possible D match to TRBD1 (6 bases). Germline V gives CDR1 SGDLS, CDR2 YYNGEE. This CDR3 is built from 15 residues. Deletions cut 0 bases from V and 1 base from J, with 10 bases between. The CDR3 sequence is CASSVGDTANTEAFF. The CDR3 bases are TGTGCCAGCAGCGTAGGGGACACGGCGAACACTGAAGCTTTCTTT. Full variable domain (remainder filled in from reference TRBV9 and TRBJ1-1): DSGVTQTPKHLITATGQRVTLRCSPRSGDLSVYWYQQSLDQGLQFLIQYYNGEERAKGNILERFSAQQFPDLHSELNLSSLELGDSALYFCASSVGDTANTEAFFGQGTRLTVV.

This clonotype was recorded many times. This chain uses TRBV9 with TRBJ1-4; D call uncertain. With 4 bases removed from V and 8 bases from J, the gap between germline ends came to 21 bases. This CDR3 has 16 residues. From germline, CDR1 is SGDLS and CDR2 YYNGEE. Here the CDR3 reads CASSPRRAGGEEKLFF. The CDR3 DNA reads as TGTGCCAGCAGCCCCCGGAGGGCCGGCGGAGAAGAAAAACTGTTTTTT.